This T cell receptor beta chain stems from a study of T cell responses to AZD1222 COVID-19 vaccine. Study-level points and caveats: Repertoires were obtained solely post-peak T cell response. Two AZD1222 doses significantly raised spike-specific TCR breadth and depth over controls.

As regards this clone: The antigen is unknown.

V lost 2 bases to trimming and J lost 0 bases, with 5 bases between them. This CDR3 has 15 residues. Germline V gene data show CDR1 as MNHEY and CDR2 as SVGAGI. Profiling relied on immunoSEQ multiplex PCR, and the TCRdb table lists in-frame clones only, not all of them. This sample has 130,000 or so clones, with around nine tenths found just once. The material sequenced was peripheral blood, taken on day 0 of AZD1222 vaccination. This receptor was taken from an adult in good health. This chain joins TRBV6-5 and TRBJ2-6; D gene ambiguous. CDR3 sequence: CASSYLRSGANVLTF. In DNA, the CDR3 is TGTGCCAGCAGTTACCTACGCTCTGGGGCCAACGTCCTGACTTTC.